This paragraph reports one T cell receptor beta chain. No antigen is known for it. Here immunoSEQ multiplex PCR was the method, and the copy in TCRdb shows in-frame clones only, minus some. Of 25,000 to 35,000 clones listed, approximately 68% were seen once; the top ten hold 28%. Antigen-specific CD4+ T cell clonotypes were called by their expansion after viral peptide-pool culture in ViraFEST. Culture proceeded for nine to eleven days, and CD4+ T cells were then isolated. This sample stems from a study of vaccination effects on CD4 cells after COVID-19. Sequencing was performed on CD4+ T cells from PBMCs cultured with HCoV-229E spike peptides, taken before COVID-19 vaccination. The receptor was derived from a human donor who received a COVID-19 vaccine.

CDR3 amino acids: CASSLLAGRNEQFF. Written as DNA, the CDR3 is TGTGCCAGCAGCCTCTTAGCGGGCCGCAATGAGCAGTTCTTC. The V call is TRBV3-1 (or the pseudogene TRBV3-2), the J call TRBJ2-1; 7 nucleotides line up with TRBD2. Germline assignment: CDR1 LGHDT and CDR2 YNNKEL (reference sequence). V lost 4 bases, J lost 6 bases, and 6 bases stayed unmatched. The CDR3 is 14 amino acids.